This T cell receptor (beta chain) emerged from a study of T cells after yellow fever vaccination. About the research overall: SMART-Seq v4 Ultra Low Input prepared the low-cell-number fractions.

The CDR3 extends over 13 amino acids. The V end lost 2 bases, the J end lost 9 bases, and 11 bases lay between the germline ends. Germline lookup yields CDR1 PRHDT and CDR2 FYEKMQ (reference sequence). Researchers made TCR cDNA using 5'RACE template switching, and this step added a universal primer site and UMIs. Each CDR3 protein is one row after TCRdb ran MiXCR on the 5' RACE reads. The sample includes around 530,000 distinct CDR3 sequences, about a sixth of them seen just once. Study results and caveats: Abundant clonotypes (contaminants from the bulk population) could be present in FACS-sorted repertoires. Most clones from primary vaccination were detected again post-booster (roughly 96% CD4, 88% CD8).

This clonotype was seen once. Its target is unknown. V and J are TRBV13 and TRBJ2-1, with D possibly matching TRBD1 (6 bases). The clonotype comes from a young man who received the YFV17D yellow fever vaccine. The sequencing used PBMCs, collected more than 4 days after the first yellow fever vaccination. The CDR3 region has the DNA TGTGCCAGCAGCTTAAGTGCACAGGGTGAGCAGTTCTTC. This translates into CASSLSAQGEQFF. Looking up the rest from reference TRBV13 and TRBJ2-1 gives the full variable domain: AAGVIQSPRHLIKEKRETATLKCYPIPRHDTVYWYQQGPGQDPQFLISFYEKMQSDKGSIPDRFSAQQFSDYHSELNMSSLELGDSALYFCASSLSAQGEQFFGPGTRLTVL.